Listed below are T cell receptor beta chains from one sample, sequenced in a study of T cell responses to AZD1222 COVID-19 vaccine. Clones were read by immunoSEQ multiplex PCR, and TCRdb kept only the in-frame ones, dropping some. This sample yields 85,000 to 110,000 clones, of which 75% to 95% are seen a single time; roughly 42% belongs to the top ten. Sequenced material: peripheral blood, taken on day 0 of AZD1222 vaccination. The receptors were gathered from an adult in good health. The CDR3 runs from the conserved cysteine through the conserved F or W. Each record gives: clone size, J gene, D gene, V gene, CDR3 DNA, CDR3 protein. D genes are given only for firm matches. Clone size is shown for a subset of rows, as once, few, many or a class of expanded clone.

.	TRBJ2-2	TRBD2	TRBV3-1/TRBV3-2	TGTGCCAGCTGTCCTAGCGGGAGATTCGGGGAGCTGTTTTTT	CASCPSGRFGELFF
few	TRBJ1-3	.	TRBV19	TGTGCCAGTAGTAGAGCCGGGAATGGAAACACCATATATTTT	CASSRAGNGNTIYF
.	TRBJ1-2	.	TRBV6-5	TGTGCCAGCAGTTACAACCCGGATCCTAACTATGGCTACACCTTC	CASSYNPDPNYGYTF
.	TRBJ2-7	TRBD1	TRBV27	TGTGCCAGCAGTTCACCGGGACAGGGGGGAGAGCAGTACTTC	CASSSPGQGGEQYF
.	TRBJ1-1	.	TRBV29-1	TGCAGCGTTAAGGACAGCGGGCTGAACACTGAAGCTTTCTTT	CSVKDSGLNTEAFF
.	TRBJ2-2	.	TRBV24-1	TGTGCCACCACCACTGGGGCGGGGAACACCGGGGAGCTGTTTTTT	CATTTGAGNTGELFF
.	TRBJ1-6	.	TRBV19	TGTGCCAGTAGTACCCGGACAGAAAATTCACCCCTCCACTTT	CASSTRTENSPLHF
.	TRBJ1-4	TRBD1	TRBV5-4	TGTGCCAGCAGCTTAGTCGGGACAGGAGCCAATGAAAAACTGTTTTTT	CASSLVGTGANEKLFF
.	TRBJ2-7	TRBD2	TRBV10-3	TGTGCCATCAGTGGGCTAGCGGGGAACGACGAGCAGTACTTC	CAISGLAGNDEQYF
once	TRBJ1-3	TRBD1	TRBV28	TGTGCCAGCGATACAGGGGCCACTGGAAACACCATATATTTT	CASDTGATGNTIYF
.	TRBJ2-5	.	TRBV7-2	TGTGCCAGCAGCCGCGCCTGGGGGACGGAGACCCAGTACTTC	CASSRAWGTETQYF
.	TRBJ2-2	.	TRBV9	TGTGCCAGCAGCCCTCGTACCAATCTGAGGGGGGAGCTGTTTTTT	CASSPRTNLRGELFF
.	TRBJ1-5	.	TRBV2	TGTGCCAGCAGTGAAGGCTTTAGCAATCAGCCCCAGCATTTT	CASSEGFSNQPQHF
.	TRBJ2-2	TRBD1	TRBV27	TGTGCCAGCACGGAGACAGGGATGGCCACCGGGGAGCTGTTTTTT	CASTETGMATGELFF
once	TRBJ2-7	.	TRBV5-6	TGTGCCAGCAGCATCAGGGATGGGTCGGGGAGCTCCGAGCAGTACTTC	CASSIRDGSGSSEQYF
.	TRBJ2-7	TRBD2	TRBV28	TGTGCCAGCAGTTTCTCTAGCGGGTACTCCTACGAGCAGTACTTC	CASSFSSGYSYEQYF
.	TRBJ1-2	.	TRBV5-4	TGTGCCAGCAGCCGAAACTCAGACAGCACTAACTATGGCTACACCTTC	CASSRNSDSTNYGYTF
.	TRBJ1-1	.	TRBV27	TGTGCCAGCAGTTTAGGGACTGAAGCTTTCTTT	CASSLGTEAFF
.	TRBJ2-6	.	TRBV28	TGTGCCAGCGTTGGCCCGATCTCTGGGGCCAACGTCCTGACTTTC	CASVGPISGANVLTF
.	TRBJ1-2	.	TRBV6-5	TGTGCCAGCAGTTACGGCAGCTATGGCTACACCTTC	CASSYGSYGYTF
.	TRBJ1-5	.	TRBV19	TGTGCCAGCGAAGCCCCGGGTAAGGGCAATCAGCCCCAGCATTTT	CASEAPGKGNQPQHF
.	TRBJ2-1	TRBD1	TRBV7-8	TGTGCCAGCAGCTCCCGGGACAGGGGAATATATGAGCAGTTCTTC	CASSSRDRGIYEQFF
.	TRBJ2-3	.	TRBV18	TGTGCCAGCTCACCCATAGGGACGCAGTATTTT	CASSPIGTQYF
.	TRBJ1-4	.	TRBV21-1	TGTGCCAGCAGCAAAGGGCCGCGGGAAAAACTGTTTTTT	CASSKGPREKLFF
once	TRBJ2-3	TRBD1	TRBV4-3	TGCGCCAGCAGCCAAGACAAGGACAGGGCCCCAGATACGCAGTATTTT	CASSQDKDRAPDTQYF
.	TRBJ2-1	.	TRBV9	TGTGCCAGCAGCTTTCTAGGAGGTACCAGCTCCTACAATGAGCAGTTCTTC	CASSFLGGTSSYNEQFF
.	TRBJ1-5	.	TRBV30	TGTGCCTGGAGTAGGGGAAGCAATCAGCCCCAGCATTTT	CAWSRGSNQPQHF
.	TRBJ1-1	.	TRBV15	TGTGCCACCAGCAAACGGGCAGGGGAGGATGCTTTCTTT	CATSKRAGEDAFF
.	TRBJ2-3	.	TRBV5-1	TGCGCCAGCAGCGACCTCGGGAGCACAGATACGCAGTATTTT	CASSDLGSTDTQYF
.	TRBJ1-4	TRBD1	TRBV7-3	TGTGCCAGCAGGAAGGACAGGGGTAATGAAAAACTGTTTTTT	CASRKDRGNEKLFF
.	TRBJ1-4	.	TRBV18	TGTGCCAGCTCACCAGGGGTCAATGAAAAACTGTTTTTT	CASSPGVNEKLFF
once	TRBJ1-3	.	TRBV19	TGTGCCAGCAGGGACCCAGGGACGGGAAACACCATATATTTT	CASRDPGTGNTIYF
.	TRBJ2-1	TRBD2	TRBV13	TGTGCCAGCAGCTTGTCGACAGATGGACTAGCGGGGCGAACCTACAATGAGCAGTTCTTC	CASSLSTDGLAGRTYNEQFF
.	TRBJ2-7	.	TRBV5-1	TGCGCCAGCAGCTTGGTCTCTTCCTACGAGCAGTACTTC	CASSLVSSYEQYF
.	TRBJ1-1	TRBD1	TRBV2	TGTGCCAGCAGAGCAAATTCACAGGGGCCCGCTTTCTTT	CASRANSQGPAFF
once	TRBJ2-7	.	TRBV28	TGTGCCAGCAGCGAACAGGGAATCTCCTACGAGCAGTACTTC	CASSEQGISYEQYF
.	TRBJ2-5	TRBD2	TRBV28	TGTGCCAGCAGTTTAGGCCTAGCGGCCTTGCAAGAGACCCAGTACTTC	CASSLGLAALQETQYF
.	TRBJ2-7	TRBD2	TRBV5-1	TGCGCCAGCAGCTCGGGGGAGGGCTACGAGCAGTACTTC	CASSSGEGYEQYF
.	TRBJ1-2	.	TRBV6-5	TGTGCCAGCAGTTACGCCAGGAATAACTATGGCTACACCTTC	CASSYARNNYGYTF
.	TRBJ2-7	TRBD1	TRBV7-9	TGTGCCAGCAGCTCATTGGGACAGGGGAGAATCGAGCAGTACTTC	CASSSLGQGRIEQYF